The rows below give T cell receptor beta chains drawn from one sample of a study of HIV-infected patients and healthy controls. A single record per CDR3 protein comes from TCRdb applying MiXCR to the 5' RACE reads. Among approximately 11,000 distinct CDR3 sequences listed, roughly a tenth were seen once. The sample consisted of blood, taken before antiretroviral therapy. All receptors derive from an adult with HIV infection. The CDR3 runs from the conserved cysteine through the conserved F or W. Fields, in order: V gene, clone size, D gene, J gene, CDR3 DNA, CDR3 protein. The D gene is left open where the match is weak. Clone size is stated in some rows and not others, as once, few, many or a class when expanded.

v_call: TRBV7-8
clone_size: many
d_call: TRBD1
j_call: TRBJ2-1
cdr3_nt: TGTGCCAGCAGCGCAAAGGACAGGATAGAGGGTGAGCAGTTCTTC
cdr3_aa: CASSAKDRIEGEQFF

v_call: TRBV25-1
clone_size: many
d_call: -
j_call: TRBJ1-1
cdr3_nt: TGTGCCAGCAGTGCATCCACTGAGGGGCGAGCTTTCTTT
cdr3_aa: CASSASTEGRAFF

v_call: TRBV18
clone_size: many
d_call: TRBD1
j_call: TRBJ2-2
cdr3_nt: TGTGCCAGCTCACAGGACAGGACGAACACCGGGGAGCTGTTTTTT
cdr3_aa: CASSQDRTNTGELFF

v_call: TRBV7-2
clone_size: many
d_call: TRBD2
j_call: TRBJ2-1
cdr3_nt: TGTGCCAGCAGCTTAGCGACTAGCGGCTACAATGAGCAGTTCTTC
cdr3_aa: CASSLATSGYNEQFF

v_call: TRBV20-1
clone_size: many
d_call: -
j_call: TRBJ1-6
cdr3_nt: TGCAGTGGCACAAGACGTGGGGTCTCGAGTAATTCACCCCTCCACTTT
cdr3_aa: CSGTRRGVSSNSPLHF

v_call: TRBV7-2
clone_size: -
d_call: -
j_call: TRBJ2-1
cdr3_nt: TGTGCCAGCAGCCCCATCGGAACCTACAATGAGCAGTTCTTC
cdr3_aa: CASSPIGTYNEQFF

v_call: TRBV4-1
clone_size: many
d_call: TRBD1
j_call: TRBJ2-7
cdr3_nt: TGCGCCAGCAGCCAAACAGGGGGTAAACTCTACGAGCAGTACTTC
cdr3_aa: CASSQTGGKLYEQYF

v_call: TRBV28
clone_size: many
d_call: -
j_call: TRBJ2-7
cdr3_nt: TGTGCCAGCAGTTTCCCAGGGATAGTATACTTC
cdr3_aa: CASSFPGIVYF

v_call: TRBV20-1
clone_size: many
d_call: TRBD2
j_call: TRBJ2-7
cdr3_nt: TGCAGTGCTAGTGTTCGACTAGCGGGAGGCCTCGAGCAGTACTTC
cdr3_aa: CSASVRLAGGLEQYF

v_call: TRBV30
clone_size: few
d_call: -
j_call: TRBJ2-1
cdr3_nt: TGTGCCTGGAGCCATAAGGGTGCCAGGGGAGGGGAGCAGTTCTTC
cdr3_aa: CAWSHKGARGGEQFF

v_call: TRBV6-1
clone_size: many
d_call: -
j_call: TRBJ1-1
cdr3_nt: TGTGCCAGCAGTGGGAGTAGGATCTTGAACACTGAAGCTTTCTTT
cdr3_aa: CASSGSRILNTEAFF

v_call: TRBV28
clone_size: many
d_call: -
j_call: TRBJ1-3
cdr3_nt: TGTGCCAGCAGTCCCCCCCCTGGAAACACCATATATTTT
cdr3_aa: CASSPPPGNTIYF

v_call: TRBV12-3/TRBV12-4
clone_size: many
d_call: -
j_call: TRBJ2-5
cdr3_nt: TGTGCCAGCGCTAAACGCCGGGGCGCGGGAGAGACCCAGTACTTC
cdr3_aa: CASAKRRGAGETQYF

v_call: TRBV7-3
clone_size: many
d_call: TRBD2
j_call: TRBJ2-3
cdr3_nt: TGTGCCAGCAGCCGGGGACTAGCGGGCACAGATACGCAGTATTTT
cdr3_aa: CASSRGLAGTDTQYF

v_call: TRBV7-2
clone_size: many
d_call: TRBD2
j_call: TRBJ2-5
cdr3_nt: TGTGCCAGCAGCCCTTCCGGGACTAGCGGGAGAGAGACCCAGTACTTC
cdr3_aa: CASSPSGTSGRETQYF

v_call: TRBV6-5
clone_size: many
d_call: -
j_call: TRBJ2-1
cdr3_nt: TGTGCCAGCAGTTACGGCCAGAATGAGCAGTTCTTC
cdr3_aa: CASSYGQNEQFF

v_call: TRBV5-1
clone_size: many
d_call: -
j_call: TRBJ1-2
cdr3_nt: TGCGCCAGCAGCTTGGCGGGGGATTATTATGGCTACACCTTC
cdr3_aa: CASSLAGDYYGYTF

v_call: TRBV7-9
clone_size: many
d_call: -
j_call: TRBJ2-7
cdr3_nt: TGTGCCAGCAGCTCTACCCAGTCCTACGAGCAGTACTTC
cdr3_aa: CASSSTQSYEQYF

v_call: TRBV7-2
clone_size: many
d_call: TRBD1
j_call: TRBJ2-5
cdr3_nt: TGTGCCAGCAGCTTTGACAGGGGGCCACAAGAGACCCAGTACTTC
cdr3_aa: CASSFDRGPQETQYF

v_call: TRBV2
clone_size: many
d_call: TRBD2
j_call: TRBJ2-2
cdr3_nt: TGTGCCAGCAGTGCGAACAGTGGAAGCGGGAGAGACACCGGGGAGCTGTTTTTT
cdr3_aa: CASSANSGSGRDTGELFF

v_call: TRBV5-4
clone_size: many
d_call: -
j_call: TRBJ2-1
cdr3_nt: TGTGCCAGCAGCGACGAAAACTTTGGTGAGCAGTTCTTC
cdr3_aa: CASSDENFGEQFF

v_call: TRBV27
clone_size: many
d_call: TRBD1
j_call: TRBJ1-6
cdr3_nt: TGTGCCAGCAGAGACAGGGAAAATTCACCCCTCCACTTT
cdr3_aa: CASRDRENSPLHF

v_call: TRBV25-1
clone_size: many
d_call: -
j_call: TRBJ1-6
cdr3_nt: TGTGCCAGCAGTACGGAGGCAAATTCACCCCTCCACTTT
cdr3_aa: CASSTEANSPLHF

v_call: TRBV18
clone_size: many
d_call: -
j_call: TRBJ1-2
cdr3_nt: TGTGCCAGCTCACCCAAGCAGGGGAAGGGCTACACCTTC
cdr3_aa: CASSPKQGKGYTF

v_call: TRBV5-5
clone_size: -
d_call: TRBD1
j_call: TRBJ2-1
cdr3_nt: TGTGCCAGCAGTCAGGGGACAGCCTTGTACAATGAGCAGTTCTTC
cdr3_aa: CASSQGTALYNEQFF

v_call: TRBV29-1
clone_size: many
d_call: -
j_call: TRBJ2-1
cdr3_nt: TGCAGCGTTGAAGCTGAAAGGGATCCTGAGCAGTTCTTC
cdr3_aa: CSVEAERDPEQFF

v_call: TRBV28
clone_size: few
d_call: TRBD2
j_call: TRBJ2-7
cdr3_nt: TGTGCCAGCAGTGAGCTAGCGGGTAGCTCCTACGAGCAGTACTTC
cdr3_aa: CASSELAGSSYEQYF

v_call: TRBV29-1
clone_size: -
d_call: -
j_call: TRBJ1-1
cdr3_nt: TGCAGCGTTCGGTCCCCGAGGAACACTGAAGCTTTCTTT
cdr3_aa: CSVRSPRNTEAFF

v_call: TRBV7-6
clone_size: many
d_call: TRBD1
j_call: TRBJ1-2
cdr3_nt: TGTGCCAGCAGCTCGACAGGGAACCCTAACTATGGCTACACCTTC
cdr3_aa: CASSSTGNPNYGYTF

v_call: TRBV19
clone_size: few
d_call: -
j_call: TRBJ2-1
cdr3_nt: TGTGCCAGTAGCGGGGACGGATACAATGAGCAGTTCTTC
cdr3_aa: CASSGDGYNEQFF

v_call: TRBV24-1
clone_size: -
d_call: -
j_call: TRBJ2-1
cdr3_nt: TGTGCCACCAGTGATCCAGGGATCCGATTTCCAACCTACAATGAGCAGTTCTTC
cdr3_aa: CATSDPGIRFPTYNEQFF

v_call: TRBV3-1
clone_size: once
d_call: -
j_call: TRBJ2-7
cdr3_nt: TGTGCCAGCAGCTCCCGACCTAACCCTTACGAGCAGTACTTC
cdr3_aa: CASSSRPNPYEQYF

v_call: TRBV18
clone_size: many
d_call: -
j_call: TRBJ2-3
cdr3_nt: TGTGCCAGCTCTATGGCCAGCGGCGGCACAGATACGCAGTATTTT
cdr3_aa: CASSMASGGTDTQYF

v_call: TRBV5-6
clone_size: many
d_call: -
j_call: TRBJ2-3
cdr3_nt: TGTGCCAGCATCCGGGGGGCCAAGGGAGATACGCAGTATTTT
cdr3_aa: CASIRGAKGDTQYF